Presented here are 27 T cell receptor beta chains from one specimen sequenced in a study of CD8+ T cells in alopecia areata. Treatment in this sample: oral pan-JAK inhibitor, 5-10 mg twice daily. Sequencing templates came from extracted RNA that was reverse transcribed into cDNA. TCRdb keeps only in-frame clones here, not all; method: immunoSEQ multiplex PCR. Found here are about 190,000 clones, about 60% of them singletons; the top ten hold 0.65% to 0.7%. The sequencing used CD4+ T cells sorted from blood, collected at week 4, from a patient treated with tofacitinib. The receptors originated from a human donor with alopecia areata.

This clone was observed a few times. V gene TRBV13 combines with J gene TRBJ1-1; D ambiguous. Between the trimmed V and J ends, which lost 10 bases and 5 bases, there was a span of 23 bases. The CDR3 covers 15 residues. CDR1 is PRHDT, CDR2 FYEKMQ, per germline (reference sequence). In nucleotides, the CDR3 is TGTGCCACCTACTCCTCCCAATGGGGAGGGACTGAAGCTTTCTTT. This encodes CATYSSQWGGTEAFF.

This clone was observed a handful of times. This chain uses TRBV2 with TRBJ1-1, with D unclear. Trimming removed 7 bases at V and 10 bases at J, with 16 bases between. This CDR3 has 12 residues. Germline V gives CDR1 SNHLY, CDR2 FYNNEI. CDR3 bases: TGTGCCAGCACCGTCTATGGGAGTGGAGCTTTCTTT. Translation gives CASTVYGSGAFF.

V and J are TRBV30 and TRBJ1-4; D is uncertain. Germline V gives CDR1 GTSNPN, CDR2 SVGIG (reference sequence). The CDR3 is 14 residues long. Trimming stripped 0 bases from V and 1 base from J, with 6 bases between. CDR3: CAWSVSRTNEKLFF. The CDR3 DNA reads TGTGCCTGGAGTGTGAGCAGAACTAATGAAAAACTGTTTTTT. The entire variable domain, with the rest obtained from reference TRBV30 and TRBJ1-4, is as follows: SQTIHQWPATLVQPVGSPLSLECTVEGTSNPNLYWYRQAAGRGLQLLFYSVGIGQISSEVPQNLSASRPQDRQFILSSKKLLLSDSGFYLCAWSVSRTNEKLFFGSGTQLSVL.

The gene calls are TRBV6-1 and TRBJ1-1; D uncertain. This CDR3 contains 13 residues. Trimming left V 7 bases short and J 6 bases short, with 15 bases between. Germline V gene sequence: CDR1 MNHNS, CDR2 SASEGT. CDR3 sequence: CASIRRTGAEAFF. The DNA for the CDR3 is TGTGCCAGCATTAGACGAACGGGCGCTGAAGCTTTCTTT.

This clone appeared a few times. The chain uses TRBV29-1 and TRBJ1-1; D uncertain. Per the germline V gene, CDR1 is SQVTM and CDR2 is ANQGSEA. CDR3 length equals 13 residues. Trimming left V 6 bases short and J 0 bases short, with 11 bases between. CDR3 coding DNA: TGCAGCGTCAGGAGCGGCATGAACACTGAAGCTTTCTTT. This codes for CSVRSGMNTEAFF.

This clone was recorded at least ten times. The V and J genes are TRBV10-3 and TRBJ1-1, with D tentatively TRBD1 (5 bases). CDR3 length: 13 residues. Germline lookup yields CDR1 ENHRY and CDR2 SYGVKD. V was clipped by 4 bases and J by 11 bases, with 17 bases between them. Written as DNA, the CDR3 is TGTGCCATCAGTGGAGTGGCAGGGACGTTGGCTTTCTTT. Its translation is CAISGVAGTLAFF.

V is TRBV5-1 and J is TRBJ1-1; no definite D call. V was cut by 0 bases and J by 7 bases, with 7 bases left in between. CDR3 length: 12 amino acids. The germline V gene encodes CDR1 SGHRS and CDR2 YFSETQ. The CDR3 bases are TGCGCCAGCAGCTTGGGGTTTAGTGAAGCTTTCTTT. Its protein is CASSLGFSEAFF.

This clone was seen only a few times. The rearrangement joins TRBV5-1 to TRBJ2-7, with 13 bases that match TRBD2. Trimming removed 0 bases from V and 5 bases from J; junction bases left unmatched: 5. CDR3 length: 16 amino acids. Germline-derived CDR1 and CDR2 are SGHRS and YFSETQ. CDR3 loop: CASSLGLAGGSHEQYF. In nucleotides, the CDR3 is TGCGCCAGCAGCTTGGGACTAGCGGGAGGATCCCACGAGCAGTACTTC.

This clone was counted between two and nine times. V usage is TRBV29-1 and J usage is TRBJ2-3; D is possibly TRBD1 or TRBD2 (5 bases each). This CDR3 is built from 14 residues. CDR1 and CDR2 from the germline V gene are SQVTM and ANQGSEA. V was shortened by 6 bases and J by 3 bases, with 16 bases between the two germline ends. CDR3 region: CSVGVGFGTDTQYF. As DNA, the CDR3 is TGCAGCGTGGGGGTAGGATTTGGGACAGATACGCAGTATTTT.

This clone was seen more than once but under ten times. The chain joins TRBV28 to TRBJ1-2; perhaps TRBD1 as D (5 bases). Looked up from germline, CDR1 is MDHEN and CDR2 is SYDVKM. The CDR3 is 13 amino acids. V was cut by 8 bases and J by 4 bases, with 14 bases left in between. CDR3: CASRDPGSYGYTF. The CDR3 DNA reads TGTGCCAGCCGAGACCCAGGGTCCTATGGCTACACCTTC.

The chain is built from TRBV2 and TRBJ2-1, with a weak D call TRBD2 (6 bases). The V and J ends lost 9 bases and 5 bases respectively, with 14 bases between them. CDR1 is SNHLY and CDR2 is FYNNEI in the germline V gene. The CDR3 totals 13 residues. The CDR3 region is CASSSGTDNEQFF. The CDR3 nucleotides are TGTGCCAGTTCTTCCGGGACTGACAATGAGCAGTTCTTC.

The CDR3 sequence: CASTDRGRDTQYF. The CDR3 DNA reads as TGTGCCAGCACAGACAGGGGTAGGGATACGCAGTATTTT. J is TRBJ2-3 and V is TRBV28; TRBD1 agrees at 8 bases. Looked up from germline, CDR1 is MDHEN and CDR2 is SYDVKM. V gave up 7 bases and J gave up 6 bases; unmatched junction bases: 6. This CDR3 has 13 residues.

This rearrangement joins TRBV6-5 to TRBJ2-7, with 8 bases that match TRBD1. Germline assignment: CDR1 MNHEY and CDR2 SVGAGI. The V gene end was trimmed by 2 bases and the J gene end by 2 bases; junction bases not matched to a gene: 8. CDR3 length: 16 amino acids. In nucleotides, the CDR3 is TGTGCCAGCAGTTACCTATGGACAGGGCCGGCCTACGAGCAGTACTTC. As protein: CASSYLWTGPAYEQYF.

V gene TRBV7-3 combines with J gene TRBJ2-1, with D perhaps matching TRBD1 or TRBD2 (5 bases each). The CDR3 has 17 residues. CDR1 and CDR2 (germline): SGHTA, FQGTGA. The V gene lost 2 bases and the J gene lost 4 bases, with 18 bases spanning the gap. The CDR3 sequence: CASSLSPADGAYNEQFF. CDR3 coding DNA: TGTGCCAGCAGCTTATCCCCCGCGGACGGGGCATACAATGAGCAGTTCTTC.

CDR3 DNA sequence: TGTGCCTGGACTCTTTTAGGACGGAACACTGAAGCTTTCTTT. Protein sequence: CAWTLLGRNTEAFF. This chain links TRBV30 with TRBJ1-1; D not certain. Germline V CDR1 and CDR2: GTSNPN, SVGIG (reference sequence). V lost 4 bases and J 1 base, leaving 13 bases between the germline ends. The CDR3 consists of 14 residues.

The rearrangement links TRBV25-1 to TRBJ1-3, with 12 bases fitting TRBD1. This CDR3 spans 16 amino acids. CDR1 is MGHDK and CDR2 is SYGVNS in the germline V gene. V shed 5 bases and J 4 bases; nucleotides not matched to a gene: 6. The CDR3 spells CASSTWDRGRGNTIYF. The CDR3 coding sequence is TGTGCCAGCAGTACATGGGACAGGGGGCGGGGAAACACCATATATTTT.

The chain has TRBV18 and TRBJ1-2; D is uncertain. Germline V gene data show CDR1 as KGHSH and CDR2 as LQKENI. The V end was cut by 2 bases, the J end by 0 bases, with 13 bases between. This CDR3 is 16 amino acids long. The CDR3 coding sequence is TGTGCCAGCTCACCAATGTCTCAGATACCTAACTATGGCTACACCTTC. Amino acids: CASSPMSQIPNYGYTF.

In this sample, this clone turned up a few times. J is TRBJ1-5 and V is TRBV9, with no clear D. V lost 4 bases to trimming and J lost 3 bases, with 14 bases between them. The CDR3 runs 15 residues. CDR1 is SGDLS and CDR2 is YYNGEE in the germline V gene. CDR3 nucleotides: TGTGCCAGCAGCCCTGCAAGTGAATACAATCAGCCCCAGCATTTT. This encodes CASSPASEYNQPQHF.

The gene calls are TRBV2 and TRBJ2-1, with 12 bases aligning to TRBD1. V was clipped by 7 bases and J by 9 bases; unmatched bases: 10. Germline V lookup: CDR1 SNHLY, CDR2 FYNNEI. The CDR3 length is 15 residues. The CDR3 protein is CASKEGTGGLGEQFF. CDR3 nucleotides: TGTGCCAGCAAAGAGGGGACAGGGGGCCTAGGTGAGCAGTTCTTC.

The count of this clone is one. The J gene is TRBJ2-7, the V gene TRBV5-1, with TRBD2 identical over 8 bases. The CDR3 length is 16 residues. V shed 0 bases, J shed 3 bases, and the junction held 8 bases outside the gene matches. Looked up from germline, CDR1 is SGHRS and CDR2 is YFSETQ. DNA of the CDR3: TGCGCCAGCAGCTTGGGTGGTGGCGGGAGGTTCTACGAGCAGTACTTC. It translates to CASSLGGGGRFYEQYF.

This chain's CDR3 is CASSLPGLAGEETQYF. The CDR3 DNA sequence: TGTGCCAGCAGCCTACCGGGACTAGCGGGAGAAGAGACCCAGTACTTC. This chain joins TRBV4-2 and TRBJ2-5, with 14 bases fitting TRBD2. Losses at the gene ends were 4 bases for V and 3 bases for J; bases not matched to a gene: 4. The V gene's germline CDR1 is LGHNA and CDR2 YNFKEQ. The CDR3 is made up of 16 amino acids.

On this clone: One junction end does not reproduce the germline sequence, and a read error may be involved. CDR3 amino acids: CASSHHEQYF. CDR3 in DNA: TGTGCTAGCAGTCACCACGAGCAGTACTTC. The J gene is TRBJ2-7, the V gene TRBV7-7; no firm D call. The CDR3 spans 10 residues. Germline V CDR1 and CDR2: SSHAT, FNYEAQ (reference sequence).

The chain uses TRBV4-1 and TRBJ2-5; TRBD2 matches at 11 bases. This CDR3 contains 15 residues. Germline values: CDR1 MGHRA, CDR2 YSYEKL. Germline trimming cut 7 bases from V and 1 base from J; bases unmatched to any gene: 5. The DNA for the CDR3 is TGCGCCAGCAAATCACTAGCGGGAGTCCAAGAGACCCAGTACTTC. It translates to CASKSLAGVQETQYF.

This clone was found once. The CDR3 loop is CASSRTRSGWDQPQHF. In DNA form, the CDR3 reads TGTGCCAGCAGTAGGACAAGGTCAGGGTGGGACCAGCCCCAGCATTTT. This chain uses TRBV28 with TRBJ1-5, with D maybe TRBD1 (5 bases). From germline, CDR1 is MDHEN and CDR2 SYDVKM. This CDR3 comprises 16 residues. The V end lost 5 bases, the J end lost 7 bases, and 21 bases lay between the germline ends.

The chain joins TRBV7-2 to TRBJ2-7, with 7 bases aligning to TRBD1. V shed 3 bases, J shed 2 bases, and the junction held 4 bases outside the gene matches. This CDR3 contains 14 residues. The germline CDR1 and CDR2 sequences are SGHTA and FQGNSA. CDR3 DNA sequence: TGTGCCAGCAGCTTGGACAGGTCTGCCTACGAGCAGTACTTC. Protein: CASSLDRSAYEQYF.

The chain carries TRBV10-3 and TRBJ2-7; D possibly corresponds to TRBD1 (6 bases). The CDR3 is 14 amino acids. Germline V gene data show CDR1 as ENHRY and CDR2 as SYGVKD. V dropped 6 bases and J dropped 0 bases, with 12 bases sitting between them. The CDR3 reads CAISAGQSSYEQYF. The DNA for the CDR3 is TGTGCCATCAGCGCCGGACAGAGCTCCTACGAGCAGTACTTC.

This chain uses TRBV30 with TRBJ1-1; weak D call: TRBD1 (6 bases). The CDR3 totals 14 residues. Per germline, CDR1 GTSNPN and CDR2 SVGIG (reference sequence). The V and J ends lost 0 bases and 3 bases respectively, with 11 bases between them. Here the CDR3 DNA reads TGTGCCTGGAGTGTAGCAGGGGTCGACACTGAAGCTTTCTTT. Translation: CAWSVAGVDTEAFF.